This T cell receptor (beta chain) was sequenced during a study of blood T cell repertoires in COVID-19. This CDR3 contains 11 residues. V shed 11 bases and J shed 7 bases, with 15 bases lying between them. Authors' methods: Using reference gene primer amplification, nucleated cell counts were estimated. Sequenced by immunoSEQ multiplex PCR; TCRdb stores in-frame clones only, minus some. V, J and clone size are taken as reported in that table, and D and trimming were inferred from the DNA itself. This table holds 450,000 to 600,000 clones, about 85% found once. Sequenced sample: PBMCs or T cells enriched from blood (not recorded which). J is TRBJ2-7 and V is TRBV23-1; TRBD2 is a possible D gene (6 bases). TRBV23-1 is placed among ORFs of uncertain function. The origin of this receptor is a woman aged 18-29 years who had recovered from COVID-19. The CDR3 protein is CASPRDSEQYF. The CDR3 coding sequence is TGCGCCTCCCCGAGGGACTCTGAGCAGTACTTC.